This T cell receptor beta chain came from a study of beta chain features in type 1 diabetes. The study's findings and limits: Among all four CD4+ subsets, Type 1 diabetes patients had TCRB CDR3s that were moderately but significantly shorter. Healthy donors had naive, central memory and Treg TCRB repertoires that appeared less similar than those seen among patients. The question left open here concerned HLA type influencing TCRB rearrangement.

This clone has just a few counts. What it binds is unknown. All of the isolated RNA was reverse transcribed, so expressed TCRB transcripts were sequenced. Here immunoSEQ multiplex PCR was the method, and the copy in TCRdb shows in-frame clones only, minus some. This table holds 300,000 to 400,000 clones, roughly 8% found once. Germline V gene lookup returns CDR1 SGHNT and CDR2 YYREEE (reference sequence). The length of the CDR3 is 15 residues. With 4 bases clipped from V and 7 bases from J, the junction kept 10 bases outside the gene matches. The sequence was collected from a woman between 18 and 29 years old in good health. The sequencing sample was made of central memory CD4+ T cells from blood. This chain joins TRBV5-4 and TRBJ2-5; 10 positions agree with TRBD2. The CDR3 nucleotides read TGTGCCAGCAGCGCAACCGGGACTAGCGCAGGGACCCAGTACTTC. This codes for CASSATGTSAGTQYF.